This TCR beta chain was profiled in a study of early T cells in non-severe SARS-CoV-2 infection. About the research overall: Unpaired chains resulted from sequencing bulk RNA of unsorted whole blood.

Study-wide findings and caveats: Lookups in VDJdb leaned toward anti-spike CD8 responses and missed private and CD4 specificities.

The library protocol tagged individual cDNA molecules with unique molecular identifiers. TCRdb re-analysed the 5' RACE reads in MiXCR, keeping a single row per CDR3 protein. In the table there are fewer than 85,000 distinct CDR3 sequences, around 12% of which are singletons. This CDR3 has 16 amino acids. The ends were cut back, 10 bases at V and 2 bases at J, with 20 bases in the middle. With regard to this clonotype: Its antigen is currently unknown.

Material for sequencing was whole blood. This TCR was sampled from an adult who was a healthcare worker with PCR-confirmed SARS-CoV-2 infection or an uninfected control (not recorded which). V gene TRBV12-3 or TRBV12-4 combines with J gene TRBJ1-4; tentatively, D is TRBD1 (6 bases). The CDR3 DNA sequence: TGTGCCAACACTCATAGGGGGGGCCGGACTAATGAAAAACTGTTTTTT. This gives the protein CANTHRGGRTNEKLFF.